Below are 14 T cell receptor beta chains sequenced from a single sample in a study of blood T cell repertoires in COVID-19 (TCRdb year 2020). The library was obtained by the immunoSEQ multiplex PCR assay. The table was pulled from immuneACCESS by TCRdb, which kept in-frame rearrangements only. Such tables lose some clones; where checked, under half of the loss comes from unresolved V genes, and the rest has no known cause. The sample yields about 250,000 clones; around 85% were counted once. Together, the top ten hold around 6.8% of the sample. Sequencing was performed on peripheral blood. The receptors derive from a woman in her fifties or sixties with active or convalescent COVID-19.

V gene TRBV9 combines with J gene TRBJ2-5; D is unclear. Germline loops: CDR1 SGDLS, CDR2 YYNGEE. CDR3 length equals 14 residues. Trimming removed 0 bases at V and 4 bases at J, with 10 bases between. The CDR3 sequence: CASSVATNRETQYF. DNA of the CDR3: TGTGCCAGCAGCGTAGCCACCAATAGAGAGACCCAGTACTTC. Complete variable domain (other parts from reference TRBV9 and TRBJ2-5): DSGVTQTPKHLITATGQRVTLRCSPRSGDLSVYWYQQSLDQGLQFLIQYYNGEERAKGNILERFSAQQFPDLHSELNLSSLELGDSALYFCASSVATNRETQYFGPGTRLLVL.

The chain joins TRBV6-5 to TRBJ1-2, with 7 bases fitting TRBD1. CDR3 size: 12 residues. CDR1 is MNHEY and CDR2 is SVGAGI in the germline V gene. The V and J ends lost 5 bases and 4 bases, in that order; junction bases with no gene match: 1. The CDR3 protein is CASSRDSYGYTF. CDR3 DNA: TGTGCCAGCAGTCGGGACAGCTATGGCTACACCTTC.

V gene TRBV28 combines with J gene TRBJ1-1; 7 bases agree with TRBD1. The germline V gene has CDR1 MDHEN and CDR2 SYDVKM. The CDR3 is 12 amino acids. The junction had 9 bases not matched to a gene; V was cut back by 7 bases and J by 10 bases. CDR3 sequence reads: CASISGGKGAFF. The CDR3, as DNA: TGTGCCAGCATCTCAGGGGGTAAGGGAGCTTTCTTT.

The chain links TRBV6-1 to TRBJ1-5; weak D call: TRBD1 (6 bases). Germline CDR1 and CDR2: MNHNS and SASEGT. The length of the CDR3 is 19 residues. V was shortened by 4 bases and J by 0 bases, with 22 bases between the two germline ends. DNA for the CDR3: TGTGCCAGCAGTGTGGGGAAGACAGGTGGCCCTTATAGCAATCAGCCCCAGCATTTT. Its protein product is CASSVGKTGGPYSNQPQHF.

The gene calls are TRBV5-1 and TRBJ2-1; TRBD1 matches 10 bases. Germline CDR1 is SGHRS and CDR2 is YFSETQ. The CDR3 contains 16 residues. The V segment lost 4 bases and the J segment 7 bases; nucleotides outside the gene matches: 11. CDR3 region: CASSPEPGQGWNEQFF. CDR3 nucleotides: TGCGCCAGCAGCCCCGAACCGGGACAGGGGTGGAATGAGCAGTTCTTC. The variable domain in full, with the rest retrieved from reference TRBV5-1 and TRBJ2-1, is KAGVTQTPRYLIKTRGQQVTLSCSPISGHRSVSWYQQTPGQGLQFLFEYFSETQRNKGNFPGRFSGRQFSNSRSEMNVSTLELGDSALYLCASSPEPGQGWNEQFFGPGTRLTVL.

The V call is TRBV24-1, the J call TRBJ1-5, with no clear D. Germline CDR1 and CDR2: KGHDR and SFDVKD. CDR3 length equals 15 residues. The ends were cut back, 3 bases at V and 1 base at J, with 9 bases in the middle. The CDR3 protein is CATSDGTTSNQPQHF. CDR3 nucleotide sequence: TGTGCCACCAGTGATGGCACCACAAGCAATCAGCCCCAGCATTTT.

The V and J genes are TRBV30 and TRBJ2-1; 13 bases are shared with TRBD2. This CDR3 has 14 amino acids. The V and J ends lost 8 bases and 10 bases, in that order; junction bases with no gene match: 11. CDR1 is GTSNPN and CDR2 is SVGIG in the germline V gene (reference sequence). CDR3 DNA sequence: TGTGCCGGAAGACCGGGACTAGCGGGATGGGAGCAGTTCTTC. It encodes CAGRPGLAGWEQFF.

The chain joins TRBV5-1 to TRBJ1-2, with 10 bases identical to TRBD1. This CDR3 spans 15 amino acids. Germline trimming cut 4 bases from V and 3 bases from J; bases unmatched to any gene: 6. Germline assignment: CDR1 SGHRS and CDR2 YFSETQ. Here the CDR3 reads CASSRGTGEDYGYTF. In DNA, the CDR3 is TGCGCCAGCAGCCGGGGGACAGGGGAGGACTATGGCTACACCTTC.

For the CDR3, the DNA is TGCGCCAGCAGCTTGGAAGGGGCCCCCTACAATGAGCAGTTCTTC. It yields the protein CASSLEGAPYNEQFF. V gene TRBV5-1 combines with J gene TRBJ2-1; possible D gene TRBD1, 5 bases. V was cut by 0 bases and J by 2 bases, with 9 bases left in between. The germline gives CDR1 SGHRS, CDR2 YFSETQ. The CDR3 length is 15 residues.

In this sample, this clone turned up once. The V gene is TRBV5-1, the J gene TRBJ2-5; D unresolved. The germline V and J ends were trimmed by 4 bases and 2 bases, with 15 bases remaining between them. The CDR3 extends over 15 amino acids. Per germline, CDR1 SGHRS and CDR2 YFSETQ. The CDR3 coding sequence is TGCGCCAGCAGCCGTGAGGCCGGGTCGCAAGAGACCCAGTACTTC. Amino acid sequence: CASSREAGSQETQYF.

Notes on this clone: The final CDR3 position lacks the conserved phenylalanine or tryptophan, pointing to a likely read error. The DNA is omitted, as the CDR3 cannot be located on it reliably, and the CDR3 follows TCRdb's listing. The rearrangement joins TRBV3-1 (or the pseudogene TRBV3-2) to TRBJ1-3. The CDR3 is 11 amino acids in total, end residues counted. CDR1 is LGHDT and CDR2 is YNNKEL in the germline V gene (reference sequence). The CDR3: CASTDGSTTSV.

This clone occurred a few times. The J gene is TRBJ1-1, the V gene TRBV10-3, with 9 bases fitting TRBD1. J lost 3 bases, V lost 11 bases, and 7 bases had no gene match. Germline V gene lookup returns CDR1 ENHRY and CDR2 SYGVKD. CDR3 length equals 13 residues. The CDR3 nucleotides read TGTGCCGGAAACAGGGGGCCCGACACTGAAGCTTTCTTT. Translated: CAGNRGPDTEAFF.

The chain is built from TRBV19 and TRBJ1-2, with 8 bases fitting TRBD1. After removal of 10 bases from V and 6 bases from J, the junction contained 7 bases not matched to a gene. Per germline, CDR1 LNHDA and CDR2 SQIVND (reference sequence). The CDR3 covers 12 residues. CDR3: CATRDRGNGYTF. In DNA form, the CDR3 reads TGTGCCACCAGAGACAGGGGTAATGGCTACACCTTC.

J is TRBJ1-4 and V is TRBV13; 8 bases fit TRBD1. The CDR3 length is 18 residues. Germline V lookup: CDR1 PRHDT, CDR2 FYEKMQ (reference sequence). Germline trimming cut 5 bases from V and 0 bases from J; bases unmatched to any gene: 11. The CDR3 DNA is TGTGCCAGCAGCACTCGGACAGGGTTTCTTTCAACTAATGAAAAACTGTTTTTT. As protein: CASSTRTGFLSTNEKLFF.